Described below is a single TCR beta chain sequence and its context. The sample is drawn from a study of OX40 agonist ivuxolimab in advanced cancers. Across the whole study: Six ivuxolimab dose levels, 0.01 to 10 mg/kg, were given intravenously every 2 weeks.

Sequencing was performed with immunoSEQ multiplex PCR; in TCRdb, only in-frame clones are kept and a portion is missing. The repertoire holds about 140,000 clones, with roughly 91% as singletons. Deletions cut 4 bases from V and 7 bases from J, with 21 bases between. CDR3 length equals 15 residues. Germline lookup yields CDR1 SGHRS and CDR2 YFSETQ. The receptor was isolated from an adult with an advanced solid tumor such as melanoma, head and neck, liver or kidney cancer. The chain couples TRBV5-1 to TRBJ2-7, with a possible D match to TRBD1 (5 bases). The sequenced sample was CD4+ or CD8+ T cells sorted from blood, obtained in a trial of the OX40 agonist ivuxolimab. DNA of the CDR3: TGCGCCAGCAGCGCCCCCGCAGGGTCAACCGGGGAGCAGTACTTC. It is translated as CASSAPAGSTGEQYF.